The 3 T cell receptor beta chains below come from one sample, sequenced in a study of Ad26.COV2.S vaccination and SARS-CoV-2 variants. As for treatment: about 20 received Ad26.COV2.S at low or high dose, single or two shots; a few received placebo; per-sample allocation not given. Repertoires come from day 63 after the first vaccine or placebo injection. The method was immunoSEQ multiplex PCR; TCRdb's version includes in-frame clones alone and lacks a portion of them. This sample has hundreds of thousands of clones, with more than 85% found just once. The sample in question was peripheral blood, obtained in a trial of Ad26.COV2.S vaccine versus placebo. The receptors stem from a person between 18 and 65 years old who received the Ad26.COV2.S COVID-19 vaccine or a placebo.

The V gene is TRBV29-1, the J gene TRBJ2-7; no definite D call. CDR1 and CDR2 (germline): SQVTM, ANQGSEA. This CDR3 has 11 amino acids. Deletions cut 5 bases from V and 6 bases from J, with 11 bases between. CDR3 nucleotide sequence: TGCAGCGTTTTCAGAGGCCGCGAGCAGTACTTC. This sequence encodes CSVFRGREQYF.

V and J are TRBV9 and TRBJ1-2; the match to TRBD1 covers 8 bases. The CDR3 has 16 amino acids. CDR1 is SGDLS, CDR2 YYNGEE, per germline. J lost 4 bases, V lost 0 bases, and 8 bases had no gene match. The CDR3 reads CASSVGSGQAFYGYTF. The CDR3 DNA is TGTGCCAGCAGCGTAGGGTCGGGACAGGCTTTCTATGGCTACACCTTC.

The J gene is TRBJ2-5, the V gene TRBV5-4; 8 bases map to TRBD1. The CDR3 length is 16 residues. Losses at the gene ends were 4 bases for V and 1 base for J; bases not matched to a gene: 9. CDR1 is SGHNT and CDR2 is YYREEE in the germline V gene (reference sequence). The CDR3 spells CASSPGGPNRQETQYF. The CDR3 bases are TGTGCCAGCAGCCCAGGGGGCCCAAACCGCCAAGAGACCCAGTACTTC.